The clone carrying this TCR beta chain has ten or more counts. Its matching antigen is unknown. The missing conserved phenylalanine or tryptophan at the end of this CDR3 makes a read error likely. The DNA is left out, because the CDR3 cannot be placed on it with certainty; the CDR3 is given as TCRdb lists it. This entry belongs to a study of spatial heterogeneity in lung cancer. Study overall: Unique TCR and UMI combinations averaged more than ten appearances each in raw reads.

TCRdb fed the 5' RACE reads into MiXCR, producing one record per CDR3 protein. The top ten clones hold roughly 3.7% of a sample with 15,000 to 20,000 distinct CDR3 sequences, about 6.3% of them seen once. Time point here: sample taken at primary tumor resection. Study-wide findings and caveats: Counts that tracked tumor mutation counts were those of expanded intratumoral alpha and beta TCRs.

The CDR3 comprises 10 residues, both ends counted. Germline CDR1 reads KGHDR; CDR2 reads SFDVKD. This chain connects TRBV24-1 to TRBJ1-2. The clonotype originates from a female donor with early-stage non-small cell lung cancer. The sample was lung tumor tissue, taken at surgery. Here the CDR3 reads CATSDLINSL.